One sample yielded the 2 T cell receptor beta chains listed below, sequenced in a study of blood T cell repertoires in COVID-19 (dated by TCRdb to 2020 to 2022). To prepare the library, the immunoSEQ multiplex PCR assay was applied. TCRdb stores this immuneACCESS table with in-frame sequences only. Part of the clones is absent; in the studies checked, under half of the shortfall reflects unresolved V genes, and no reason is known for the rest. This sample comprises 210,000 or so clones, roughly 80% of them detected only once. The ten largest clonotypes hold about 10% of the sample. Sequences were obtained from peripheral blood. Receptors originate from an elderly woman with acute or convalescent COVID-19.

The chain uses TRBV4-2 and TRBJ2-1, with 14 bases fitting TRBD2. CDR3 length: 15 residues. The germline V gene has CDR1 LGHNA and CDR2 YNFKEQ. V lost 1 base and J lost 9; bases outside the gene matches: 2. The CDR3 bases are TGTGCCAGCAGCCAAGGACTAGCGGGGGGGGTTGAGCAGTTCTTC. Its translation: CASSQGLAGGVEQFF.

The J gene is TRBJ2-1, the V gene TRBV20-1, with 7 nucleotides matching TRBD1. Germline V gene sequence: CDR1 DFQATT, CDR2 SNEGSKA (reference sequence). The V segment lost 3 bases and the J segment 10 bases; nucleotides outside the gene matches: 9. The CDR3 is 13 residues long. The CDR3 DNA follows: TGCAGTGCTAGTCCCGGGACAGTCAAGGAGCAGTTCTTC. Protein product: CSASPGTVKEQFF.